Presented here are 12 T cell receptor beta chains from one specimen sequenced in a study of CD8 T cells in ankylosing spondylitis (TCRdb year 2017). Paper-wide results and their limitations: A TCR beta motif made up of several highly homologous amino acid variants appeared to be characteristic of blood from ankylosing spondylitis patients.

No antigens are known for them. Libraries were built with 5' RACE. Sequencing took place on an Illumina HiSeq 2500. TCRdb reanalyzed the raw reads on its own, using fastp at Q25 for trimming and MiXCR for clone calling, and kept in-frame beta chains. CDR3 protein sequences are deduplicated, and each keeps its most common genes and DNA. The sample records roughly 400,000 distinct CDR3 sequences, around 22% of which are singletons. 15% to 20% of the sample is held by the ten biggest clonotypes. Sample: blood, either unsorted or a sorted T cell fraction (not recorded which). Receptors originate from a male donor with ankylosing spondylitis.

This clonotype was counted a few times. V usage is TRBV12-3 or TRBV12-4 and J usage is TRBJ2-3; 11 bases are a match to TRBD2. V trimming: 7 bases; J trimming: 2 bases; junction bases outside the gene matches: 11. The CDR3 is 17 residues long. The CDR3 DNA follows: TGTGCCAGCACCCCAAGGAGACTAGCGGGGAACACAGATACGCAGTATTTT. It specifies CASTPRRLAGNTDTQYF.

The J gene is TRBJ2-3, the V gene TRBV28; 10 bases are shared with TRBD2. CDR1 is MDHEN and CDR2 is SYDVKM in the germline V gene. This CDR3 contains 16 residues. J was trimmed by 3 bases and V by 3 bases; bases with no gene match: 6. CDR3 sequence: CASSFASSGRTDTQYF. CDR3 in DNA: TGTGCCAGCAGTTTTGCGTCTAGCGGGAGAACAGATACGCAGTATTTT.

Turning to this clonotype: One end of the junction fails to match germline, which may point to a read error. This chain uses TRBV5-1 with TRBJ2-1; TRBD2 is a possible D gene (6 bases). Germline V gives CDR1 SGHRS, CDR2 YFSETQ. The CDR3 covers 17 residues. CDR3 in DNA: TGCGCCATCAGCTCCGGGCTAGCCACGGGGGTCTACAATGAGCAGTTCTTC. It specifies CAISSGLATGVYNEQFF.

The chain's CDR3 is CASSWGRGAYEQYF. For the CDR3, the DNA is TGTGCCAGCAGCTGGGGCAGGGGAGCCTACGAGCAGTACTTC. V and J are TRBV5-5 and TRBJ2-7, with a possible D match to TRBD1 (6 bases). The CDR3 is 14 residues long. CDR1 is SGHKS, CDR2 YYEKEE, per germline (reference sequence). Trimming removed 3 bases from V and 2 bases from J, with 12 bases in between.

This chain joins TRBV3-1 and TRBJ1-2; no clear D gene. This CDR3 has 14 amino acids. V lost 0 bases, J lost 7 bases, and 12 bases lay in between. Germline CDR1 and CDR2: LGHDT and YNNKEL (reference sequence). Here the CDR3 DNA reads TGTGCCAGCAGCCAAGATAATCGAGGAGTTGGCTACACCTTC. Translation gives CASSQDNRGVGYTF.

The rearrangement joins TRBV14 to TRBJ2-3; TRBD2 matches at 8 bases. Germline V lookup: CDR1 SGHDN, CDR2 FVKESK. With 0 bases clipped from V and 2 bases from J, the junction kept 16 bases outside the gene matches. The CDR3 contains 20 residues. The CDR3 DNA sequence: TGTGCCAGCAGCCAAGAGAGGGGAGCGGGAGAATCGGTTTTCACAGATACGCAGTATTTT. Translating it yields CASSQERGAGESVFTDTQYF.

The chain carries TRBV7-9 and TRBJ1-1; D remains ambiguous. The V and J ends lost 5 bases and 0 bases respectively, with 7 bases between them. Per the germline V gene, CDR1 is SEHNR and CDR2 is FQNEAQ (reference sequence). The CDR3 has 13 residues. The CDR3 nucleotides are TGTGCCAGCAGCACCCAGATGAACACTGAAGCTTTCTTT. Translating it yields CASSTQMNTEAFF. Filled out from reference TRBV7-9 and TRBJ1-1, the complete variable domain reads DTGVSQNPRHKITKRGQNVTFRCDPISEHNRLYWYRQTLGQGPEFLTYFQNEAQLEKSRLLSDRFSAERPKGSFSTLEIQRTEQGDSAMYLCASSTQMNTEAFFGQGTRLTVV.

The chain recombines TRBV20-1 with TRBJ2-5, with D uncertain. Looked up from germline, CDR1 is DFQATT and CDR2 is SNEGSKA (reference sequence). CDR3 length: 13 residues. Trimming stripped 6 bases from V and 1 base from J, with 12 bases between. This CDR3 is CSANVHGQETQYF. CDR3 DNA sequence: TGCAGTGCCAACGTTCATGGCCAAGAGACCCAGTACTTC.

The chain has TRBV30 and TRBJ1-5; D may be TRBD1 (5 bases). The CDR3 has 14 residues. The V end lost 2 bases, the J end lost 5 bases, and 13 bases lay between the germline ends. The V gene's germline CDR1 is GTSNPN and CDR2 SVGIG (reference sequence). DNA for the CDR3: TGTGCCTGGAGTCGCAGGGACGGGGATCAGCCCCAGCATTTT. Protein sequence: CAWSRRDGDQPQHF.

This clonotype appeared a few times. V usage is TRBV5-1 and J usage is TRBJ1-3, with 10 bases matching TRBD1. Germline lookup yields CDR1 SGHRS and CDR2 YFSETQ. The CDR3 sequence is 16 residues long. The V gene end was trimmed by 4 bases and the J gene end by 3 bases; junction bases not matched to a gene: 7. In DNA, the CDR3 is TGCGCCAGCAGCCGGAATGGACAGGGGGGTGGAAACACCATATATTTT. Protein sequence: CASSRNGQGGGNTIYF.

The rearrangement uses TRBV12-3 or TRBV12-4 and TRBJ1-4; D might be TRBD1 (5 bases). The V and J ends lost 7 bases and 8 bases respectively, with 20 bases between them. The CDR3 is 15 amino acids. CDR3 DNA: TGTGCCAGCACCTCGAATGGACTCGAGGGGGAAAAACTGTTTTTT. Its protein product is CASTSNGLEGEKLFF.

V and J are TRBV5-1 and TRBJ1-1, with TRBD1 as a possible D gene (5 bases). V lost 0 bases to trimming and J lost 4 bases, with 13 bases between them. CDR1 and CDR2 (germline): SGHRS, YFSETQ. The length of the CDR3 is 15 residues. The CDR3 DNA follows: TGCGCCAGCAGCTTGGAGACAGTTCAGGGCACTGAAGCTTTCTTT. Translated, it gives CASSLETVQGTEAFF.